This T cell receptor beta chain was identified in a study of T cell responses to AZD1222 COVID-19 vaccine. Both about-4-week and about-12-week second-dose recipients were combined. TCRdb's table, derived via immunoSEQ multiplex PCR, lists solely in-frame clones and lacks some. The top ten clones hold about 1.8% of a sample with roughly 180,000 clones, about 89% of them seen once. The germline CDR1 and CDR2 sequences are LNHDA and SQIVND (reference sequence). Between the trimmed V and J ends, which lost 7 bases and 0 bases, there was a span of 16 bases. The CDR3 sequence is 16 residues long. This clone was recorded only once. Its antigen is still unknown. General observations from the study: Spike-specific TCR breadth rose after two AZD1222 doses, and depth rose as well. With dominance at 160-218 and 743-854, vaccine-associated CD4 TCRs spanned spike.

Sequences were derived from peripheral blood, sampled 28 days after the second AZD1222 dose. The genes are TRBV19 and TRBJ1-3; D perhaps matches TRBD1 (5 bases). The clonotype was recovered from an adult who received the AZD1222 COVID-19 vaccine. The CDR3 sequence is CASTQRGRSSGNTIYF. The CDR3 DNA sequence: TGTGCCAGTACCCAGAGGGGACGTAGCTCTGGAAACACCATATATTTT.